This T cell receptor (beta chain) stems from a study of cytomegalovirus exposure and HLA in healthy donors. The wider study: An earlier analysis found around 120 million unique TCR beta sequences from 200 million or so T cells. Study outcomes and limitations: Within an earlier analysis, most TCR beta V segments proved productive either about 90% or about 30% of the time. V- and J-gene trimming in TCR beta was tied to a missense DCLRE1C variant by an analysis performed later.

CDR1 and CDR2 (germline): SGDLS, YYNGEE. The CDR3 sequence is 14 residues long. J was trimmed by 10 bases and V by 4 bases; bases with no gene match: 10. Remarks on this clone: Its antigen is unknown.

PCR involved 60 Vbeta and 13 Jbeta primers. Libraries were prepared by immunoSEQ multiplex PCR; TCRdb keeps only in-frame clonotypes and omits some of them. Seen here are 90,000 to 110,000 clones, about four fifths observed once, and the top ten hold roughly 1.3%. This sequence originates from a man aged 35 to 55 in good health and CMV-seronegative. The chain joins TRBV9 to TRBJ1-1, with TRBD1 matching 10 bases. The sequencing sample was made of PBMCs. CDR3 nucleotide sequence: TGTGCCAGCAGCCCTGGCGATCGGACAGGGGGAGCTTTCTTT. Protein product: CASSPGDRTGGAFF.